These T cell receptor beta chains were read from a single sample in a study of cytomegalovirus exposure and HLA in healthy donors. TCRdb's table, derived via immunoSEQ multiplex PCR, lists solely in-frame clones and lacks some. This repertoire shows 150,000 to 200,000 clones, around 86% found once; its top ten account for 2% to 3%. Sequenced input: PBMCs. The origin of the receptors is a young man in good health and CMV-seropositive. Each CDR3 is given with its conserved first and last residue. The D gene is left open where the match is weak. Expanded clones get a size class; other rows say once, few or many, or leave the size out.

TRBV4-2	NA	TRBD1	TRBJ1-2	TGTGCCAGCAGCCAAGAAACAGGGGTACACTATGGCTACACCTTC	CASSQETGVHYGYTF
TRBV6-4	many	TRBD2	TRBJ2-3	TGTGCCAGCAGTGAGTCTAGCGGGAGCACAGATACGCAGTATTTT	CASSESSGSTDTQYF
TRBV30	NA	NA	TRBJ2-1	TGTGCCTATTCTAACTTCCATGAGCAGTTCTTC	CAYSNFHEQFF
TRBV7-9	once	TRBD2	TRBJ2-7	TGTGCCAGCAGCTTCGAGATGAGCGGGGCATCCTACGAGCAGTACTTC	CASSFEMSGASYEQYF
TRBV29-1	NA	NA	TRBJ2-5	TGCAGCGCCAAAGAAGCGTACCAAGAGACCCAGTACTTC	CSAKEAYQETQYF
TRBV15	NA	NA	TRBJ2-7	TGTGCCACCAGACCCTCGCAGGGGACTAACTACGAGCAGTACTTC	CATRPSQGTNYEQYF
TRBV2	NA	TRBD2	TRBJ2-1	TGTGCCAGCAGGGAAGTCGGGGGGACGAGGGATGAGCAGTTCTTC	CASREVGGTRDEQFF
TRBV6-1	NA	TRBD2	TRBJ2-2	TGTGCCAGCAGGACTAGCGGGGGGAACACCGGGGAGCTGTTTTTT	CASRTSGGNTGELFF
TRBV5-4	NA	NA	TRBJ1-3	TGTGCCAGCAGCTTTTTCGGGGGAAACACCATATATTTT	CASSFFGGNTIYF
TRBV10-3	NA	TRBD2	TRBJ2-7	TGTGCCATCAGTGAGTCGAGACTAGCGGGAGGATCCTACGAGCAGTACTTC	CAISESRLAGGSYEQYF
TRBV6-5	NA	TRBD1	TRBJ1-2	TGTGCCAGCAGTGCCGGAGGGGGCCACTATGGCTACACCTTC	CASSAGGGHYGYTF
TRBV2	NA	TRBD1	TRBJ1-1	TGTGCCAGCAGTGAGAGGCAGGGGGCGAACACTGAAGCTTTCTTT	CASSERQGANTEAFF
TRBV4-2	NA	TRBD2	TRBJ2-4	TGTGCCAGCAGCCAAGGACTAGCTATTAGAGGGGCCAAAAACATTCAGTACTTC	CASSQGLAIRGAKNIQYF